Below, one T cell receptor beta chain is given with its context. A multiplex PCR was run with 60 Vbeta primers and 13 Jbeta primers. Assay: immunoSEQ multiplex PCR; the TCRdb copy retains only in-frame clones and omits some. The sample lists tens of thousands of clones, about 81% occurring once. This sample stems from a study of cytomegalovirus exposure and HLA in healthy donors. Overall study: From HLA-typed donors, an early data release held roughly 89 million unique TCRs.

The length of the CDR3 is 17 residues. V was pared by 5 bases and J by 4 bases, with 22 bases between. CDR1 and CDR2 from the germline V gene are PRHDT and FYEKMQ (reference sequence). The origin of this receptor is a man younger than 35 in good health and CMV-seronegative. This rearrangement joins TRBV13 to TRBJ2-3; D perhaps matches TRBD2 (6 bases). The sequenced material came from PBMCs. The CDR3 DNA is TGTGCCAGCAGCCTGGAGGGGATTGGACCCGGACCAGATACGCAGTATTTT. It is translated as CASSLEGIGPGPDTQYF.